These 22 T cell receptor beta chains originate from one sample sequenced in a study of blood T cell repertoires in COVID-19. The protocol was immunoSEQ multiplex PCR, while the TCRdb copy is restricted to in-frame clones and leaves out a portion. The data contain about 150,000 clones, 85% to 90% of them singletons. Sample: peripheral blood. The source is a woman aged 40-49 years with acute or convalescent COVID-19.

The J gene is TRBJ2-1, the V gene TRBV12-3 or TRBV12-4; no reliable D call. With 6 bases removed from V and 0 bases from J, the gap between germline ends came to 6 bases. The CDR3 has 13 amino acids. The CDR3 DNA follows: TGTGCCAGCAGGTACAGCTCCTACAATGAGCAGTTCTTC. This encodes CASRYSSYNEQFF.

V is TRBV7-9 and J is TRBJ2-7, with 7 positions matching TRBD1. Germline assignment: CDR1 SEHNR and CDR2 FQNEAQ (reference sequence). The CDR3 totals 18 residues. V dropped 3 bases and J dropped 1; count of bases not matched to a gene: 15. The CDR3 sequence is CASSFPSDGTELSYEQYF. The CDR3 region has the DNA TGTGCCAGCAGCTTTCCGTCCGACGGGACAGAGTTATCCTACGAGCAGTACTTC.

The chain joins TRBV7-8 to TRBJ2-7, with 9 bases identical to TRBD2. Germline CDR1 reads SGHVS; CDR2 reads FQNEAQ. CDR3 length: 15 amino acids. V dropped 5 bases and J dropped 6; count of bases not matched to a gene: 11. CDR3 DNA: TGTGCCAGCAGCGTGGGGACTAGCTTCCGGGGCGAGCAGTACTTC. Its protein product is CASSVGTSFRGEQYF.

The chain uses TRBV24-1 and TRBJ2-1; 10 bases fit TRBD2. Germline values: CDR1 KGHDR, CDR2 SFDVKD. CDR3 size: 14 residues. V lost 6 bases, J lost 8 bases, and 6 bases stayed unmatched. The CDR3 sequence is CATSPSGSVDEQFF. The CDR3 nucleotides are TGTGCCACCAGTCCTAGCGGGAGTGTCGATGAGCAGTTCTTC.

This clone appeared a single time. V usage is TRBV11-3 and J usage is TRBJ2-1; no firm D call. Germline-derived CDR1 and CDR2 are SGHNT and YENEEA. CDR3 length: 15 amino acids. V was trimmed by 4 bases and J by 0 bases, leaving 10 bases between them. The CDR3, as DNA: TGTGCCAGCAGCTCAAGACTCAGCTCCTACAATGAGCAGTTCTTC. Protein product: CASSSRLSSYNEQFF.

The chain carries TRBV5-4 and TRBJ2-5; D is uncertain. The V and J ends lost 2 bases and 3 bases respectively, with 8 bases between them. CDR1 is SGHNT and CDR2 is YYREEE in the germline V gene (reference sequence). The CDR3 is made up of 13 amino acids. The CDR3 region is CASSFPIEETQYF. CDR3 DNA sequence: TGTGCCAGCAGCTTTCCTATCGAAGAGACCCAGTACTTC.

This rearrangement joins TRBV28 to TRBJ1-2; D is unclear. The CDR3 totals 16 residues. The V end was cut by 3 bases, the J end by 4 bases, with 18 bases between. CDR1 and CDR2 (germline): MDHEN, SYDVKM. The CDR3 DNA reads TGTGCCAGCAGTTTGGCGGGCGGTGATGGTAGCTATGGCTACACCTTC. Translated: CASSLAGGDGSYGYTF.

The chain couples TRBV7-2 to TRBJ1-1; 10 bases are a match to TRBD1. The J segment lost 1 base and the V segment lost 5 bases, leaving 7 bases of the junction unmatched. The CDR3 covers 16 residues. Germline V gene data show CDR1 as SGHTA and CDR2 as FQGNSA. CDR3 sequence (DNA): TGTGCCAGCAGCCGGGACAGGGGCAACGGGAACACTGAAGCTTTCTTT. Its protein product is CASSRDRGNGNTEAFF.

The chain combines TRBV18 with TRBJ2-2; D call uncertain. The germline V and J ends were trimmed by 1 base and 5 bases, with 8 bases remaining between them. The CDR3 totals 14 residues. Germline CDR1 is KGHSH and CDR2 is LQKENI. CDR3 in amino acids: CASSPLGETGELFF. The DNA of the CDR3 is TGTGCCAGCTCACCACTTGGTGAGACCGGGGAGCTGTTTTTT.

The chain combines TRBV7-9 with TRBJ1-1; TRBD1 agrees at 7 bases. The CDR3 sequence is 14 residues long. With 7 bases clipped from V and 2 bases from J, the junction kept 7 bases outside the gene matches. Per germline, CDR1 SEHNR and CDR2 FQNEAQ (reference sequence). The CDR3 DNA follows: TGTGCCAGCACCCAGAGGGGGCTTAACACTGAAGCTTTCTTT. This codes for CASTQRGLNTEAFF.

There are a few counts of this clone. The V and J genes are TRBV19 and TRBJ2-3; TRBD1 is a possible D gene (6 bases). Germline V lookup: CDR1 LNHDA, CDR2 SQIVND (reference sequence). V dropped 6 bases and J dropped 10 bases, with 14 bases sitting between them. The CDR3 is made up of 12 amino acids. The CDR3 loop is CASSTGFAAQYF. CDR3 nucleotides: TGTGCCAGTAGCACAGGGTTTGCGGCGCAGTATTTT.

Here the CDR3 DNA reads TGTGCCAGCTCACCCTCGACAGGGGTGGACCAGCCCCAGCATTTT. As protein: CASSPSTGVDQPQHF. The rearrangement links TRBV18 to TRBJ1-5; 8 bases map to TRBD1. The CDR3 length is 15 residues. Germline CDR1 reads KGHSH; CDR2 reads LQKENI. The V gene end was trimmed by 3 bases and the J gene end by 7 bases; junction bases not matched to a gene: 8.

This clone was seen once. This rearrangement joins TRBV19 to TRBJ1-1, with D tentatively TRBD1 (6 bases). The germline V gene has CDR1 LNHDA and CDR2 SQIVND (reference sequence). The CDR3 totals 13 residues. The V end was cut by 9 bases, the J end by 4 bases, with 15 bases between. The CDR3 DNA is TGTGCCAGCGAGACAGGCTTGAGCACTGAAGCTTTCTTT. Its protein is CASETGLSTEAFF.

V is TRBV5-1 and J is TRBJ1-1; 9 nucleotides line up with TRBD1. Losses at the gene ends were 7 bases for V and 5 bases for J; bases not matched to a gene: 9. The germline V gene encodes CDR1 SGHRS and CDR2 YFSETQ. This CDR3 has 14 amino acids. The CDR3 here is CASYRDRARTEAFF. The DNA for the CDR3 is TGCGCCAGCTATCGGGACAGGGCCAGAACTGAAGCTTTCTTT.

The genes are TRBV11-3 and TRBJ1-4; maybe TRBD1 (5 bases). The germline CDR1 and CDR2 sequences are SGHNT and YENEEA. The CDR3 has 18 amino acids. Trimming stripped 2 bases from V and 0 bases from J, with 16 bases between. The CDR3 region is CASSLKGTTSATNEKLFF. CDR3 sequence (DNA): TGTGCCAGCAGCTTAAAAGGGACTACGTCCGCAACTAATGAAAAACTGTTTTTT.

J is TRBJ1-6 and V is TRBV14; 7 bases fit TRBD1. CDR1 and CDR2 from the germline V gene are SGHDN and FVKESK. This CDR3 comprises 17 residues. The junction had 11 bases not matched to a gene; V was cut back by 1 base and J by 8 bases. CDR3 sequence reads: CASSQGLGQTTYSPLHF. In nucleotides, the CDR3 is TGTGCCAGCAGCCAAGGATTGGGACAGACCACTTATTCACCCCTCCACTTT.

This chain connects TRBV9 to TRBJ1-1, with D perhaps TRBD1 (6 bases). This CDR3 has 15 residues. V was cut by 5 bases and J by 4 bases, with 18 bases left in between. The V gene's germline CDR1 is SGDLS and CDR2 YYNGEE. This CDR3 reads CASRNSSTGGTEAFF. CDR3 DNA: TGTGCCAGCAGGAATTCCTCGACAGGAGGCACTGAAGCTTTCTTT. Together with reference TRBV9 and TRBJ1-1, the CDR3 gives the full variable domain: DSGVTQTPKHLITATGQRVTLRCSPRSGDLSVYWYQQSLDQGLQFLIQYYNGEERAKGNILERFSAQQFPDLHSELNLSSLELGDSALYFCASRNSSTGGTEAFFGQGTRLTVV.

This sequence joins TRBV5-6 and TRBJ2-7; 9 bases map to TRBD2. The V segment lost 4 bases and the J segment 3 bases; nucleotides outside the gene matches: 17. This CDR3 spans 18 amino acids. The germline gives CDR1 SGHDT, CDR2 YYEEEE. This CDR3 is CASSLPVRLAAPIYEQYF. For the CDR3, the DNA is TGTGCCAGCAGCCTACCCGTTAGACTAGCGGCTCCTATCTACGAGCAGTACTTC.

This clone was found once. The CDR3 loop reads CASSLQAGVSYNEQFF. DNA for the CDR3: TGTGCCAGCAGCTTACAGGCGGGAGTCTCCTACAATGAGCAGTTCTTC. The chain links TRBV7-6 to TRBJ2-1; TRBD2 aligns across 7 bases. The CDR3 length is 16 residues. The junction had 4 bases not matched to a gene; V was cut back by 2 bases and J by 0 bases. From germline, CDR1 is SGHVS and CDR2 FNYEAQ.

The chain joins TRBV2 to TRBJ1-2; D gene uncertain. Trimming pared 4 bases from V and 8 bases from J, leaving 14 bases between. The CDR3 is 13 amino acids. The germline V gene has CDR1 SNHLY and CDR2 FYNNEI. Written as DNA, the CDR3 is TGTGCCAGCAGTGTTGCGGGGAATGGCGGCTACACCTTC. Amino acids: CASSVAGNGGYTF.

For this clone: Other DNA sequences in the sample encode the same CDR3. This chain connects TRBV7-3 to TRBJ1-5, with D unresolved. V was shortened by 1 base and J by 6 bases, with 7 bases between the two germline ends. The CDR3 is made up of 13 amino acids. Germline V gene sequence: CDR1 SGHTA, CDR2 FQGTGA. CDR3 loop: CASSLNPGQPQHF. The CDR3 DNA is TGTGCCAGCAGCTTAAACCCCGGTCAGCCCCAGCATTTT.

This clone has a single count. This sequence joins TRBV7-2 and TRBJ2-7, with TRBD2 matching 14 bases. The V segment lost 5 bases and the J segment 4 bases; nucleotides outside the gene matches: 13. The CDR3 totals 18 residues. Germline values: CDR1 SGHTA, CDR2 FQGNSA. The CDR3 is CASSPWAGTSGSGYEQYF. Written as DNA, the CDR3 is TGTGCCAGCAGCCCTTGGGCCGGGACTAGCGGGAGCGGGTACGAGCAGTACTTC.